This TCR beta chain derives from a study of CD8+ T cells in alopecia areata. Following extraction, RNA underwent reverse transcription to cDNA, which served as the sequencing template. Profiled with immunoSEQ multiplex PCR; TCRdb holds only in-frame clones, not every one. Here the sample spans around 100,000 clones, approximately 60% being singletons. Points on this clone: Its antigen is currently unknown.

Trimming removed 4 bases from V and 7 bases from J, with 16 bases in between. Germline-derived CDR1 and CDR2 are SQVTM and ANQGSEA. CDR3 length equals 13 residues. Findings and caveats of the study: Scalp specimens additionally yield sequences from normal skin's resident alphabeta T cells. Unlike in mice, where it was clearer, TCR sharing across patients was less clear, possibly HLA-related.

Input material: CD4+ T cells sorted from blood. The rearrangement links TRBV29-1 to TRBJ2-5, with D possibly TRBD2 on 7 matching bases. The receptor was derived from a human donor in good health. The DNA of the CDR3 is TGCAGCGTTGGGCCGAGAGGGGGGGGGACCCAGTACTTC. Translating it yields CSVGPRGGGTQYF.